This T cell receptor beta chain was documented in a study of blood T cell repertoires in COVID-19. Clones were read by immunoSEQ multiplex PCR, and TCRdb kept only the in-frame ones, dropping some. The table records 46,000 or so clones, roughly nine tenths of them present only once. The CDR3 loop spans 13 amino acids. Trimming removed 11 bases at V and 5 bases at J, with 16 bases between. Germline V gene sequence: CDR1 MNHEY, CDR2 SMNVEV (reference sequence). Sequencing was performed on peripheral blood. This sequence was found in a man aged 70 or older with active COVID-19. The rearrangement uses TRBV27 and TRBJ2-1; a weak D match, TRBD2 (5 bases). Here the CDR3 reads CASGELRHNEQFF. CDR3 nucleotide sequence: TGTGCCTCCGGGGAGCTCCGACACAATGAGCAGTTCTTC.